The T cell receptor (beta chain) described here comes from a study of T-cell memory formation after mild COVID-19. The overall study: TCR clusters showed largely donor specificity.

General observations from the study: CM and EM subsets held most contracting CD4+ clones; EMRA held CD8+ ones. Clones that contracted from day 15 to 85 had balanced CD4/CD8; later expanders were CD4+ biased.

This clonotype was counted many times. Its target is unknown. TCRdb analysed the 5' RACE reads with MiXCR anew, one entry per CDR3 protein. Among around 250,000 distinct CDR3 sequences listed, 8.5% to 9.5% were seen once. V was trimmed by 1 base and J by 6 bases, leaving 7 bases between them. Germline lookup yields CDR1 MNHEY and CDR2 SMNVEV (reference sequence). The CDR3 is made up of 12 amino acids. The rearrangement uses TRBV27 and TRBJ2-7; possibly TRBD1 for D (6 bases). The sequenced sample consisted of PBMCs or a T cell subset sorted from them (not recorded which). This TCR derives from a man between 18 and 35 years old who had mild COVID-19 (a few samples of this study predate the infection). Cell type and time point are not known. CDR3 sequence (DNA): TGTGCCAGCAGTTTATGGGGGCGCGAGCAGTACTTC. It encodes CASSLWGREQYF.